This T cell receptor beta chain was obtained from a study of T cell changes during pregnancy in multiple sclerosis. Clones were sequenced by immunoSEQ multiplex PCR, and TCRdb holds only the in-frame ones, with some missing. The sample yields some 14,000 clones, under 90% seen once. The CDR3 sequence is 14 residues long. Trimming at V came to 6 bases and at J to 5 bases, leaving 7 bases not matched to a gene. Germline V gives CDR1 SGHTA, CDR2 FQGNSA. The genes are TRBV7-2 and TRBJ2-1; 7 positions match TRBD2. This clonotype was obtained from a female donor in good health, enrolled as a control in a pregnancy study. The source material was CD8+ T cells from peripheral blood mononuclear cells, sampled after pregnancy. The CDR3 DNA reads TGTGCCAGCAGAGGGGAGGGCCGTGACAATGAGCAGTTCTTC. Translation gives CASRGEGRDNEQFF.